This T cell receptor beta chain was documented in a study of CD8 T cells in Susac syndrome. Study-wide results and limits: In its TCR sequencing and HLA analysis, the study acknowledged that the number of individuals was relatively small.

In regard to this clonotype: Its antigen is currently unknown.

The CDR3 sequence is 14 residues long. Deletions cut 4 bases from V and 2 bases from J, with 13 bases between. Germline lookup yields CDR1 GTSNPN and CDR2 SVGIG (reference sequence). RNA totalling 0.5 to 1 ug underwent reverse transcription with random hexamers. Via MiXCR, TCRdb re-called the immunoSEQ multiplex PCR reads, giving one row per CDR3 protein. The table shows approximately 120,000 distinct CDR3 sequences, with more than 85% occurring only once. The rearrangement joins TRBV30 to TRBJ2-3, with D perhaps matching TRBD1 (5 bases). The TCR sequence derives from a human donor with multiple sclerosis. What was sequenced was CD8+ T cells from PBMCs. This chain's CDR3 is CAWNVDTATDTQYF. The DNA for the CDR3 is TGTGCCTGGAATGTGGACACAGCCACAGATACGCAGTATTTT.